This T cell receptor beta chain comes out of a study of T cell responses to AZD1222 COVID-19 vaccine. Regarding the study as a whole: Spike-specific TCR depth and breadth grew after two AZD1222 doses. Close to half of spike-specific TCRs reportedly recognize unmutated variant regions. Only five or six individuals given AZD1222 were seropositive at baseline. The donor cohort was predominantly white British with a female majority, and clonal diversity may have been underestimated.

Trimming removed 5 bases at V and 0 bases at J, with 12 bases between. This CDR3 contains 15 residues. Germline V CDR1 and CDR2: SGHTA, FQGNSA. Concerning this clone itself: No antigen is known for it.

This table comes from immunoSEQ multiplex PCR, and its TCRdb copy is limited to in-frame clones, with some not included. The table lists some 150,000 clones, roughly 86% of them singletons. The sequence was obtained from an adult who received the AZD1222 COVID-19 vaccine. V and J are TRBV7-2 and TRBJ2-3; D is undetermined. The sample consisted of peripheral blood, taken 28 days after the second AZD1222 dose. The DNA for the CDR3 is TGTGCCAGCAGCCCCCAGGTGACTAGCACAGATACGCAGTATTTT. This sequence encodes CASSPQVTSTDTQYF.